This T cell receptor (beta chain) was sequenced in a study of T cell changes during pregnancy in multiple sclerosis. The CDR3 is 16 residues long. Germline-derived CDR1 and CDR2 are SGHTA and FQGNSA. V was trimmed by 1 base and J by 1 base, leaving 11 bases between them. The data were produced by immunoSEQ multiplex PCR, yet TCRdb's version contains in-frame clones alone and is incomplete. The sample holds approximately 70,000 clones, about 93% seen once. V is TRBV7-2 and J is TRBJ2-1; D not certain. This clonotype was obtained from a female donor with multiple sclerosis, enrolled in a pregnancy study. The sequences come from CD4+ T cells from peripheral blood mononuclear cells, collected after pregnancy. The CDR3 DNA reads TGTGCCAGCAGCTTAGGCCCCCCGAGGTCCTACAATGAGCAGTTCTTC. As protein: CASSLGPPRSYNEQFF.